This record concerns one T cell receptor beta chain sequence. Its antigen is not known. Germline V gene sequence: CDR1 SGHTA, CDR2 FQGTGA. The CDR3 spans 13 residues. J was trimmed by 5 bases and V by 10 bases; bases with no gene match: 9. This sample was taken from a study of CD4+ T cells in melanoma. Study-wide findings and caveats: A reported correlation linked neoantigen-specific CD4+ T cells to CD8+, macrophage and B cell function. Diverse differentiation states were reported for melanoma neoantigen-specific CD4+ T cells.

TCRdb's copy holds only in-frame clones and misses some; the assay was immunoSEQ multiplex PCR. The sample lists about 140,000 clones, around nine tenths occurring once. The receptor comes from a human donor with melanoma. The J gene is TRBJ1-1, the V gene TRBV7-3; 8 bases are shared with TRBD1. The DNA of the CDR3 is TGTGCCACCAAGCAGGGGGCATGGACTGAAGCTTTCTTT. It is translated as CATKQGAWTEAFF.